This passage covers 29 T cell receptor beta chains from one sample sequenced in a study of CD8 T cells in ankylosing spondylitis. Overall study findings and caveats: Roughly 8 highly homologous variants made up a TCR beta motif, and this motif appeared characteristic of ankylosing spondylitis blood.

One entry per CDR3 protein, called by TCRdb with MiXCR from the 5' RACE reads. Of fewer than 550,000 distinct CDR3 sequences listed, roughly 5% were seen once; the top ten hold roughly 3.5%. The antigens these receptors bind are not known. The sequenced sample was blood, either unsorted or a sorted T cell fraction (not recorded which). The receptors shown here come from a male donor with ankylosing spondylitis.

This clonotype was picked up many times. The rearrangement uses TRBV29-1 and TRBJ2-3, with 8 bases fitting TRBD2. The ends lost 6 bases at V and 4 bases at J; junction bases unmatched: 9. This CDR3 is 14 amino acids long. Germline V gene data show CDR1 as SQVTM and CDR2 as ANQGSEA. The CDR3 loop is CSVQRGLGADTQYF. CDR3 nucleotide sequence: TGCAGCGTCCAACGGGGACTAGGCGCAGATACGCAGTATTTT.

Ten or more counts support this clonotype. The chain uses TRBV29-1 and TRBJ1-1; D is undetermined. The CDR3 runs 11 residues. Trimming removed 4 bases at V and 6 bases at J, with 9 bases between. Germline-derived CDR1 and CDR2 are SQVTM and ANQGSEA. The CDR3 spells CSVAGPAEAFF. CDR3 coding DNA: TGCAGCGTTGCCGGCCCGGCTGAAGCTTTCTTT.

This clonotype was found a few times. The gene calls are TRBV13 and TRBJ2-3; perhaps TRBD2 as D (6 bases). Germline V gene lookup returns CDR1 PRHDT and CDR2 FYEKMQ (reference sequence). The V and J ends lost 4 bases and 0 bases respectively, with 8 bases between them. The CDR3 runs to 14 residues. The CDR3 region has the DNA TGTGCCAGCAGCTCGCGGGATAGCACAGATACGCAGTATTTT. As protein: CASSSRDSTDTQYF.

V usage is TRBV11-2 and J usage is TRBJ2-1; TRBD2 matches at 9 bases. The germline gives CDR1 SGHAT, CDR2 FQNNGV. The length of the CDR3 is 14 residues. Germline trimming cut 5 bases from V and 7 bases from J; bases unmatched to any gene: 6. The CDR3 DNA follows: TGTGCCAGCAGCGTAGGGACTAGCTTGAATGAGCAGTTCTTC. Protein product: CASSVGTSLNEQFF.

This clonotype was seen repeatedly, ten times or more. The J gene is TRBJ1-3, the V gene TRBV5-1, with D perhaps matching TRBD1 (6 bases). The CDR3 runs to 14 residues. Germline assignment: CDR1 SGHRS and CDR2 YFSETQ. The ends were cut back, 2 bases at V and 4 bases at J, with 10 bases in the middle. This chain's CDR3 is CASSFSGAGNTIYF. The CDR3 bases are TGCGCCAGCAGCTTTTCGGGGGCCGGAAACACCATATATTTT.

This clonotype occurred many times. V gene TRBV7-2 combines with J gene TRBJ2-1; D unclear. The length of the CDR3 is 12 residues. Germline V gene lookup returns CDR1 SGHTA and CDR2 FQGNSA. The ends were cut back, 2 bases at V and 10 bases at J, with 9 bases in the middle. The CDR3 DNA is TGTGCCAGCAGCTTATCACTAAGCGAGCAGTTCTTC. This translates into CASSLSLSEQFF. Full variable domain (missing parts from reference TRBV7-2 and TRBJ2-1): GAGVSQSPSNKVTEKGKDVELRCDPISGHTALYWYRQSLGQGLEFLIYFQGNSAPDKSGLPSDRFSAERTGGSVSTLTIQRTQQEDSAVYLCASSLSLSEQFFGPGTRLTVL.

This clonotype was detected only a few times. Here the CDR3 DNA reads TGTGCCAGCAGCCACATCGGAAGCTCCTACAATGAGCAGTTCTTC. Translating it yields CASSHIGSSYNEQFF. The chain joins TRBV7-6 to TRBJ2-1; no firm D call. The CDR3 totals 15 residues. Germline V gene data show CDR1 as SGHVS and CDR2 as FNYEAQ. V lost 5 bases and J lost 0, with 11 bases in between.

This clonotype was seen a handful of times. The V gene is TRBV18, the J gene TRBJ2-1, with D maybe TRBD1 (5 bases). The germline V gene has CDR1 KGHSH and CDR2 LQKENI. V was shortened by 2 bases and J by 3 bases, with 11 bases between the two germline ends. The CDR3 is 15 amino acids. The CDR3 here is CASSPTDSHYNEQFF. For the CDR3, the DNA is TGTGCCAGCTCACCAACTGACAGTCACTACAATGAGCAGTTCTTC.

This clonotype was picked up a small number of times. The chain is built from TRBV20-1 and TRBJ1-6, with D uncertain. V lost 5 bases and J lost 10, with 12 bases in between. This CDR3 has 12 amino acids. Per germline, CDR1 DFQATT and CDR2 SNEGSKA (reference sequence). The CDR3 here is CSAPRGVSPLHF. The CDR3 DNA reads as TGCAGTGCTCCCCGGGGAGTATCACCCCTCCACTTT.

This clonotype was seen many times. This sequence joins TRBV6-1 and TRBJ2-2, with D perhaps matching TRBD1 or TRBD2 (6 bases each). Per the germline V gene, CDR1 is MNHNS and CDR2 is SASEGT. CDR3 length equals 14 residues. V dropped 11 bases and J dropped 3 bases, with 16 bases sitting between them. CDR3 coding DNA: TGTGCCGAAGTAGGGGGGTATTACACCGGGGAGCTGTTTTTT. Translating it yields CAEVGGYYTGELFF.

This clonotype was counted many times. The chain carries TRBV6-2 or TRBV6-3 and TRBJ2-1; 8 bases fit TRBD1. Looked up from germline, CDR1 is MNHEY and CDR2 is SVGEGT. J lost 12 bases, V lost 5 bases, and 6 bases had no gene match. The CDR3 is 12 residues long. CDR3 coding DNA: TGTGCCAGCAGTCTACCCGGGACAGGGCAGTTCTTC. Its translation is CASSLPGTGQFF.

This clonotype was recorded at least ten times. The CDR3 loop reads CSVDEPGGDGTDTQYF. For the CDR3, the DNA is TGCAGTGTTGATGAGCCGGGGGGTGACGGCACAGATACGCAGTATTTT. The chain has TRBV20-1 and TRBJ2-3, with 7 nucleotides matching TRBD2. The germline gives CDR1 DFQATT, CDR2 SNEGSKA (reference sequence). V lost 7 bases to trimming and J lost 1 base; unmatched junction nucleotides: 14. This CDR3 has 16 residues.

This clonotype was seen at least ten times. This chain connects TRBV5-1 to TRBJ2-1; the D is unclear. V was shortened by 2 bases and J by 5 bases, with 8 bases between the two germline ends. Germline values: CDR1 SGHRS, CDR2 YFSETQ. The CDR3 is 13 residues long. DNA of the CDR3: TGCGCCAGCAGCTTTGGACCCCACAATGAGCAGTTCTTC. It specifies CASSFGPHNEQFF.

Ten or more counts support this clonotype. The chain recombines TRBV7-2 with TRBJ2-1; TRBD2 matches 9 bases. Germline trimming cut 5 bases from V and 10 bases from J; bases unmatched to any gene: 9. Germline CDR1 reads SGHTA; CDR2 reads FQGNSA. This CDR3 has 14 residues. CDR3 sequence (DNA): TGTGCCAGCAGCCCGCGAGCGGGAGGATTAGAGCAGTTCTTC. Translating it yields CASSPRAGGLEQFF.

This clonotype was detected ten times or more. CDR3 sequence: CASNDRGWSTEAFF. CDR3 DNA: TGTGCCAGCAACGACAGGGGATGGAGCACTGAAGCTTTCTTT. The gene calls are TRBV2 and TRBJ1-1; TRBD1 agrees at 8 bases. Looked up from germline, CDR1 is SNHLY and CDR2 is FYNNEI. The junction had 8 bases not matched to a gene; V was cut back by 7 bases and J by 4 bases. The CDR3 runs to 14 residues.

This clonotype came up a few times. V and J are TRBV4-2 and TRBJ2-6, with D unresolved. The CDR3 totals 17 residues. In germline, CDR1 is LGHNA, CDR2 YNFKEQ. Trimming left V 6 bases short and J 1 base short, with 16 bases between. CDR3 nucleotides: TGTGCCAGCAGTCGGAATGGGGTGACATCTGGGGCCAACGTCCTGACTTTC. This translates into CASSRNGVTSGANVLTF.

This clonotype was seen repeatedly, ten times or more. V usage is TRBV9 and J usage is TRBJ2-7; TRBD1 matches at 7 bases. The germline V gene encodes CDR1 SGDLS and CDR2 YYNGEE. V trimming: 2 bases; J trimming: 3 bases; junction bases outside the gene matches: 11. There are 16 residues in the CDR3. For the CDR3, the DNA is TGTGCCAGCAGCGTGATGCCGGGACAGTTGATCTACGAGCAGTACTTC. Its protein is CASSVMPGQLIYEQYF.

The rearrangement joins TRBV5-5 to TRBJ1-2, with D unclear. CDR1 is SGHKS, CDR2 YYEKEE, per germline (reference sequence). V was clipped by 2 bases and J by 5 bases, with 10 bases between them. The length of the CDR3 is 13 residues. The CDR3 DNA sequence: TGTGCCAGCAGCTTTGAAGAGCCGTATGGCTACACCTTC. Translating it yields CASSFEEPYGYTF.

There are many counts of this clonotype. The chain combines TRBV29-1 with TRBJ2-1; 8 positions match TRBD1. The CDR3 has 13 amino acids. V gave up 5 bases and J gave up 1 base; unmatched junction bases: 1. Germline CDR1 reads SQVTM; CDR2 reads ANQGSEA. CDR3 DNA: TGCAGCGTTCGACAGGGGTCCTACAATGAGCAGTTCTTC. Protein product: CSVRQGSYNEQFF.

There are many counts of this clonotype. The CDR3 nucleotides are TGTGCCAGCAGCCACAGGGACAGGGGGAGCTATGGCTACACCTTC. As protein: CASSHRDRGSYGYTF. The chain combines TRBV4-2 with TRBJ1-2, with 11 bases matching TRBD1. The length of the CDR3 is 15 residues. V shed 3 bases, J shed 4 bases, and the junction held 4 bases outside the gene matches. The germline gives CDR1 LGHNA, CDR2 YNFKEQ.

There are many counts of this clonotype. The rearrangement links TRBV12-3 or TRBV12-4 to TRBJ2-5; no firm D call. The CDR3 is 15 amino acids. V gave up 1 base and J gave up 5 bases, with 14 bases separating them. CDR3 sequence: CASSLDSFLGETQYF. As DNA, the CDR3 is TGTGCCAGCAGTTTAGATTCGTTCCTGGGGGAGACCCAGTACTTC.

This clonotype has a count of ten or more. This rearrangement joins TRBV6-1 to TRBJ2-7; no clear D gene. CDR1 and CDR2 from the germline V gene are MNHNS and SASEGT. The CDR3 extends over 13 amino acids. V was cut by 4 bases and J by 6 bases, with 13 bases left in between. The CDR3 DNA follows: TGTGCCAGCAGTGCTGGATCCCCTCTCGAGCAGTACTTC. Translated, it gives CASSAGSPLEQYF.

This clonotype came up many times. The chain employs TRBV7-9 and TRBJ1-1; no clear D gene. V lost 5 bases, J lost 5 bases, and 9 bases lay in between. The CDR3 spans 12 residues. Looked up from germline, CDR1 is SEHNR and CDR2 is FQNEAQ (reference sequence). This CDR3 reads CASSDTKTEAFF. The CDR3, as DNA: TGTGCCAGCAGCGATACAAAGACTGAAGCTTTCTTT.

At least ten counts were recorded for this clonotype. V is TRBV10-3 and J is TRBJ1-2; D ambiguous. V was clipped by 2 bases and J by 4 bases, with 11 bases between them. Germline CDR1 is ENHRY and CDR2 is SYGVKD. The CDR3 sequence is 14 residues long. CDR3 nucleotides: TGTGCCATCAGTGAGGGATCAGACCGCTATGGCTACACCTTC. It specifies CAISEGSDRYGYTF.

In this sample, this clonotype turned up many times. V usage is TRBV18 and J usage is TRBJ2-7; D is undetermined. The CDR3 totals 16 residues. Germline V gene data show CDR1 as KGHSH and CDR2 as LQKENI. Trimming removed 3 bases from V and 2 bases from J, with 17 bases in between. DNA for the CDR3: TGTGCCAGCTCACCGACCTGGAACCAAGGGACCTACGAGCAGTACTTC. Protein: CASSPTWNQGTYEQYF.

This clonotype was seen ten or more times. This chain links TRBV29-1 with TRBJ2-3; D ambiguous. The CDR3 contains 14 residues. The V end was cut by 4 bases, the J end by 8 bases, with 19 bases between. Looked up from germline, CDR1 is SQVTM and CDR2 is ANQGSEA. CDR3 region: CSVVTQVSAATQYF. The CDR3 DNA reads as TGCAGCGTTGTTACCCAAGTGTCAGCAGCTACGCAGTATTTT.

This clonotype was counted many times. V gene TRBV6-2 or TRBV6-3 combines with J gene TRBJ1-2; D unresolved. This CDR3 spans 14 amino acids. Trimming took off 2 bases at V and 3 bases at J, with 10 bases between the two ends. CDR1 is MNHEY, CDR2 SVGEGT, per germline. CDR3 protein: CASSYQLWDYGYTF. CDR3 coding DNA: TGTGCCAGCAGTTACCAGTTATGGGACTATGGCTACACCTTC.

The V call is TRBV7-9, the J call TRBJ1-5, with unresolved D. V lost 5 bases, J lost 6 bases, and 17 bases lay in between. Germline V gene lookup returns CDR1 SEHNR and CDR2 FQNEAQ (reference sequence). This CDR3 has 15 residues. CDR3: CASSPDGLGFQPQHF. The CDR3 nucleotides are TGTGCCAGCAGCCCCGACGGCCTCGGGTTTCAGCCCCAGCATTTT.

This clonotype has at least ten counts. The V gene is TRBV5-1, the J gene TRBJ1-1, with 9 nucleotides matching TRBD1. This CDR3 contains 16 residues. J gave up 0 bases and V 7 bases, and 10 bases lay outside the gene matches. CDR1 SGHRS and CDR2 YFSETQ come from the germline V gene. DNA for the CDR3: TGCGCCAGCGGAGTAGACAGGGGGGGGATGAACACTGAAGCTTTCTTT. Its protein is CASGVDRGGMNTEAFF.